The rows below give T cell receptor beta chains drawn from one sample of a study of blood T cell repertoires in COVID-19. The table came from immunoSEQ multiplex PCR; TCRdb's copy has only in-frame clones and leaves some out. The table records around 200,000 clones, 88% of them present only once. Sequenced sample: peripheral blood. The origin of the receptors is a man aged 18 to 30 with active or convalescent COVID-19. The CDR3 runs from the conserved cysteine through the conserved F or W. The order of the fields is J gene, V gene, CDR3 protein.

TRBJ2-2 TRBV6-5 CASSYSRGSGELFF
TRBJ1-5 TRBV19 CASSIGTGNQPQHF
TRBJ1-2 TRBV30 CAWSSRDSYGYTF
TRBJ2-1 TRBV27 CASTRDRGFDEQFF
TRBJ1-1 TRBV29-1 CSASYRGTEAFF
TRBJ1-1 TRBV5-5 CASSLGQGLGTEAFF
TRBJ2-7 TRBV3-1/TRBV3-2 CASSQGDRGPGEQYF
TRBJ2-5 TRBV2 CASSGSVDQYF
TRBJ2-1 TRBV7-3 CASSQSVAGGEQFF
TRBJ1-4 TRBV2 CASHREEKLFF
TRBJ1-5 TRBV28 CASTPRGRQPQHF
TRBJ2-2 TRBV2 CASSVWQGAGGELFF
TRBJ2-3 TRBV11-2 CASSLVGTSTDTQYF
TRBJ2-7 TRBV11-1 CASSLGHRSYEQYF
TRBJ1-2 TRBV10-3 CAISERGGGWNYGYTF
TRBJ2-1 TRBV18 CASSPPIAGVAYNEQFF
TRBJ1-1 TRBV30 CAWRDSGNTEAFF
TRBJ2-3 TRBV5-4 CASSLAPIGGLTDTQYF
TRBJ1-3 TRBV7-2 CASSDKSSGNTIYF
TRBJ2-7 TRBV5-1 CASSSRGSGKFGYEQYF
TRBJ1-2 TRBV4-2 CASSQDGLYNYGYTF
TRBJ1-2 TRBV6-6 CASRPPDREGYGYTF
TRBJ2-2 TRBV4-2 CASSQGEVTRNTGELFF
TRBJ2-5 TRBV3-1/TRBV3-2 CASSQGLAGLKAQYF
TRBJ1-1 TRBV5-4 CASSGDTHTEAFF
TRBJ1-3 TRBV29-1 CSVYTGGLANTIYF
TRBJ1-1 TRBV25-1 CASSGVDRAPTEAFF
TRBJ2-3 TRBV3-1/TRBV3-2 CASSQWSSTRTDTQYF
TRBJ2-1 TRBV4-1 CASSLTGGSYNEQFF
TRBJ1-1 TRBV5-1 CASSPEGGNTEAFF
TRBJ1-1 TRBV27 CASAWDSGTEAFF
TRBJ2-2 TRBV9 CASSPRGLAGGLSDTGELFF
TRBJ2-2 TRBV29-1 CSVDSMNTGELFF
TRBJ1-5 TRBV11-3 CASSAGEVQHF
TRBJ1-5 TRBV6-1 CASSEQGQGNQPQHF
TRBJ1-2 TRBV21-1 CASSKGRYGYTF
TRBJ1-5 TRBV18 CASSPTRDQPQHF
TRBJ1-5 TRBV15 CATSRGVTGTGSGNQPQHF
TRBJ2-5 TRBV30 CAWNRQGRQETQYF
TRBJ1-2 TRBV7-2 CASSQPSGQRANYGYTF
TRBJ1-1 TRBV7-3 CASKGGVGTEAFF
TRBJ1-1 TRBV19 CASASGPTGGTEAFF
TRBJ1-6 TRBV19 CASSIRTGLGSPLHF
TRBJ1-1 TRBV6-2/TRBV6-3 CASSRSGFGTEAFF
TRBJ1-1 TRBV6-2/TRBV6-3 CASSSLGTGGRAFF
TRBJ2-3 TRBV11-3 CASSPRGRGTQYF